Listed below are T cell receptor beta chains from one sample, sequenced in a study of cytomegalovirus exposure and HLA in healthy donors. Measured with immunoSEQ multiplex PCR; TCRdb has only the in-frame clones, and not every one. The sample records some 130,000 clones, roughly 78% being singletons. Sequenced material: PBMCs. These receptors came from a male donor in good health and CMV-seronegative. Both conserved end residues are part of each CDR3. The D gene is left open where the match is weak. Not all rows give a size; the values are once, few, many and, for expanded clones, a class.

D gene	V gene	J gene	clone size	CDR3 protein	CDR3 DNA
TRBD1	TRBV5-1	TRBJ2-7	few	CASSAGTGVYEQYF	TGCGCCAGCAGCGCCGGGACAGGGGTTTACGAGCAGTACTTC
TRBD1	TRBV7-2	TRBJ1-1	-	CASSLGRPGTGTEAFF	TGTGCCAGCAGCTTAGGGAGACCCGGGACAGGTACTGAAGCTTTCTTT
TRBD1	TRBV7-9	TRBJ1-2	few	CASSLRQGLSGYTF	TGTGCCAGCAGCTTACGACAGGGTTTGAGTGGCTACACCTTC
TRBD1	TRBV14	TRBJ1-2	-	CASSQNPYRGVNYGYTF	TGTGCCAGCAGCCAAAATCCCTACAGGGGAGTCAACTATGGCTACACCTTC
-	TRBV11-2	TRBJ2-1	-	CASKTPWGRGNEQFF	TGTGCCAGCAAAACACCATGGGGCAGGGGCAATGAGCAGTTCTTC
-	TRBV12-5	TRBJ2-3	-	CASAKRGAIPTDTQYF	TGTGCTAGTGCAAAACGGGGGGCGATTCCCACAGATACGCAGTATTTT
-	TRBV6-5	TRBJ1-3	-	CASKPGSSGNTIYF	TGTGCCAGCAAACCAGGCTCCTCTGGAAACACCATATATTTT
TRBD1	TRBV6-4	TRBJ2-3	-	CASSTGTGGPDTQYF	TGTGCCAGCAGTACCGGGACAGGGGGCCCAGATACGCAGTATTTT
-	TRBV7-7	TRBJ1-4	-	CASSPSWEARGEKLFF	TGTGCCAGCAGCCCCAGTTGGGAGGCCCGAGGGGAAAAACTGTTTTTT
TRBD2	TRBV6-4	TRBJ2-7	once	CASSHSGAEREISYEQYF	TGTGCCAGCAGTCACTCAGGAGCGGAGCGGGAGATTTCGTACGAGCAGTACTTC